Following are 5 T cell receptor beta chains from one sample sequenced in a study of T cell responses to AZD1222 COVID-19 vaccine. This table comes from immunoSEQ multiplex PCR, and its TCRdb copy is limited to in-frame clones, with some not included. The sample lists about 170,000 clones, approximately 95% occurring once. Sequencing was performed on peripheral blood, taken on day 0 of AZD1222 vaccination. The receptors shown here come from an adult in good health.

This clone appeared a few times. The chain couples TRBV30 to TRBJ1-1; D not resolved. Germline CDR1 is GTSNPN and CDR2 is SVGIG (reference sequence). Trimming removed 0 bases at V and 8 bases at J, with 13 bases between. This CDR3 contains 13 residues. The CDR3 DNA follows: TGTGCCTGGAGTGTACTCCCAAATTCAGAAGCTTTCTTT. Protein product: CAWSVLPNSEAFF.

The CDR3 DNA reads as TGTGCCACCAGCAGAGATTATTTTGGGGAGACGAACACCGGGGAGCTGTTTTTT. Encoded protein: CATSRDYFGETNTGELFF. V is TRBV15 and J is TRBJ2-2; a weak D match, TRBD2 (5 bases). Trimming took 0 bases from V and 0 from J, leaving 14 bases between them. The CDR3 spans 18 residues. Germline V gene data show CDR1 as LNHNV and CDR2 as YYDKDF (reference sequence).

The J gene is TRBJ1-1, the V gene TRBV20-1, with no clear D. Trimming pared 3 bases from V and 4 bases from J, leaving 6 bases between. The CDR3 runs 11 residues. Germline V gene data show CDR1 as DFQATT and CDR2 as SNEGSKA (reference sequence). In DNA, the CDR3 is TGCAGTGCTAGTAGGAGCACTGAAGCTTTCTTT. Its translation: CSASRSTEAFF.

This clone came up many times. Other DNA sequences in the same sample also yield this CDR3. The CDR3 nucleotides are TGTGCCAGCTCGCCCGAACCCCTCTCTGGAAACACCATATATTTT. This encodes CASSPEPLSGNTIYF. The V call is TRBV18, the J call TRBJ1-3; the D is unclear. The CDR3 is 15 residues long. Germline V gives CDR1 KGHSH, CDR2 LQKENI. Trimming pared 6 bases from V and 0 bases from J, leaving 12 bases between.

This rearrangement joins TRBV4-1 to TRBJ1-1; D is unresolved. Between the trimmed V and J ends, which lost 7 bases and 0 bases, there was a span of 9 bases. The V gene's germline CDR1 is MGHRA and CDR2 YSYEKL. The CDR3 has 13 amino acids. The DNA for the CDR3 is TGCGCCAGCATGGGCAGCATGAACACTGAAGCTTTCTTT. It codes for CASMGSMNTEAFF.